Sequencing of this T cell receptor (beta chain) was carried out in a study of shared clonotypes between healthy human individuals. General observations from the study: As a rule, naive subsets had a larger estimated richness than memory subsets.

V dropped 6 bases and J dropped 3; count of bases not matched to a gene: 7. The CDR3 runs to 14 residues. The V gene's germline CDR1 is MDHEN and CDR2 SYDVKM. Concerning this clone: No antigen is known for it.

Produced via immunoSEQ multiplex PCR; TCRdb's table is partial and in-frame only. The table shows some 2.4 million clones, with roughly 93% occurring only once. Sequencing was performed on naive CD4+ T cells from PBMCs. As for subset: CD45RA+ positively selected. The clonotype was recovered from a man aged 18 to 30 in good health. Some clones in this sample may be carry-over from other donors' samples. This rearrangement joins TRBV28 to TRBJ1-1, with 7 bases that match TRBD1. CDR3 sequence (DNA): TGTGCCAGCAGCAACAGGGGTGCGCACACTGAAGCTTTCTTT. This sequence encodes CASSNRGAHTEAFF.